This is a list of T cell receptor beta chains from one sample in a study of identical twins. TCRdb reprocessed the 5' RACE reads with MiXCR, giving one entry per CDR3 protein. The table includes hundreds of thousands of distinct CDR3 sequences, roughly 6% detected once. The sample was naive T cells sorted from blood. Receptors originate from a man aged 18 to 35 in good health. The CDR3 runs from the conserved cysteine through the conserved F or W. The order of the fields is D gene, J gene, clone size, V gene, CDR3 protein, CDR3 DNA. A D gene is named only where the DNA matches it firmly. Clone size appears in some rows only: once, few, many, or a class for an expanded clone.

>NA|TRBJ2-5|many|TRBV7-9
CASSHGPYQETQYF
TGTGCCAGCAGCCACGGACCGTACCAAGAGACCCAGTACTTC
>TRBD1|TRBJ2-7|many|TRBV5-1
CASSLTRGQAYEQYF
TGCGCCAGCAGCTTGACCAGGGGGCAGGCCTACGAGCAGTACTTC
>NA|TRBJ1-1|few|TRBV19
CASSIATEAEAFF
TGTGCCAGTAGTATAGCCACTGAGGCTGAAGCTTTCTTT
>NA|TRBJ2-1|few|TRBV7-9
CASSLELTSKQGEQFF
TGTGCCAGCAGCTTAGAGTTGACTAGCAAACAGGGTGAGCAGTTCTTC
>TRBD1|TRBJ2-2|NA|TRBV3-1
CASSHAGGGPGELFF
TGTGCCAGCAGCCACGCAGGGGGCGGACCCGGGGAGCTGTTTTTT
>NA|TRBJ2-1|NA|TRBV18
CASSPPGLFNYNEQFF
TGTGCCAGCTCACCACCGGGACTCTTCAATTACAATGAGCAGTTCTTC
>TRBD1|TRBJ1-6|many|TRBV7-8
CASSSGTGESPLHF
TGTGCCAGCAGCTCTGGGACAGGGGAATCACCCCTCCACTTT
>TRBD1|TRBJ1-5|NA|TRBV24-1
CATSDSQGAGSLPQHF
TGTGCCACCAGTGATTCACAGGGGGCAGGGTCACTGCCCCAGCATTTT
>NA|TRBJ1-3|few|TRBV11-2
CASSEFGNTIYF
TGTGCCAGCAGCGAGTTCGGAAACACCATATATTTT
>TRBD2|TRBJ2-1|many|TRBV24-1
CATSGSSGTYNEQFF
TGTGCCACCAGCGGGTCTAGCGGAACCTACAATGAGCAGTTCTTC
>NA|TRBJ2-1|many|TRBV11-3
CASSLAPDYEQFF
TGTGCCAGCAGCTTAGCTCCAGACTATGAGCAGTTCTTC
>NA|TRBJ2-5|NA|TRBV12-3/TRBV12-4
CDSSGILYQETQYF
TGTGACAGCAGTGGCATTCTGTACCAAGAGACCCAGTACTTC
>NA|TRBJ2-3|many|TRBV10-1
CASSESGDGRGDTQYF
TGCGCCAGCAGTGAGTCAGGGGACGGGAGAGGCGATACGCAGTATTTT
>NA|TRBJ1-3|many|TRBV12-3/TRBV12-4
CASSSRGTGNTIYF
TGTGCCAGCAGTAGCAGGGGAACGGGAAACACCATATATTTT
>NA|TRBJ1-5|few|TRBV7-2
CASSLGPGGQPQHF
TGTGCCAGCAGCTTAGGTCCCGGTGGGCAGCCCCAGCATTTT
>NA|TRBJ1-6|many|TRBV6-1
CASHPGPRLHSPLHF
TGTGCCAGCCACCCGGGACCGCGCCTCCATTCACCCCTCCACTTT
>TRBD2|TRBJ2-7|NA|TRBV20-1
CSARIGEGLNEQYF
TGCAGTGCTAGAATCGGGGAGGGCCTCAACGAGCAGTACTTC
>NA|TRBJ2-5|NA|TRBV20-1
CSARDRRAVQETQYF
TGCAGTGCTAGAGATCGGAGGGCGGTTCAAGAGACCCAGTACTTC
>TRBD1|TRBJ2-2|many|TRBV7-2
CASSRMTGSSAGELFF
TGTGCCAGCAGCCGTATGACAGGGAGCTCGGCCGGGGAGCTGTTTTTT
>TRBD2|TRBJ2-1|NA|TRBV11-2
CASSLGRGRGRDHKQFF
TGTGCCAGCAGCTTAGGAAGGGGCCGCGGGAGAGATCATAAGCAGTTCTTC
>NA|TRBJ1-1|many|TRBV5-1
CASSLPGEGTEAFF
TGCGCCAGCAGCCTTCCAGGGGAAGGCACTGAAGCTTTCTTT
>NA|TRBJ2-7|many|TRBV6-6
CASGRLSNYEQYF
TGTGCCAGCGGCAGATTATCCAACTACGAGCAGTACTTC
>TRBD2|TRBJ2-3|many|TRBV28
CASSFWLAGGDTQYF
TGTGCCAGCAGTTTTTGGCTAGCGGGAGGTGATACGCAGTATTTT
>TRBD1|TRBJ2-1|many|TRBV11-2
CASSLDRDHEQFF
TGTGCCAGCAGCTTGGACAGGGACCATGAGCAGTTCTTC
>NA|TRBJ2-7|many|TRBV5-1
CASSLAGRATYEQYF
TGCGCCAGCAGCTTGGCCGGACGGGCTACCTACGAGCAGTACTTC
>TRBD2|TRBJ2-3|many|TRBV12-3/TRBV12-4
CASSFRVGRAADTQYF
TGTGCCAGCAGTTTCCGGGTCGGGAGGGCGGCAGATACGCAGTATTTT
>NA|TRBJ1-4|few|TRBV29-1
CSVERISGPRYEKLFF
TGCAGCGTTGAAAGGATTTCGGGCCCCCGCTATGAAAAACTGTTTTTT
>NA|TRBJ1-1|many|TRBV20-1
CSVFTPGNTEAFF
TGCAGTGTCTTCACCCCGGGAAACACTGAAGCTTTCTTT
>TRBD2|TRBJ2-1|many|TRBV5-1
CASSSVFREGPHNEQFF
TGCGCCAGCAGCTCCGTCTTCAGGGAGGGCCCTCATAATGAGCAGTTCTTC
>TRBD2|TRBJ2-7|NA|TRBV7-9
CASSLARRLAGPYEQYF
TGTGCCAGCAGCTTAGCGAGGAGACTAGCGGGGCCCTACGAGCAGTACTTC
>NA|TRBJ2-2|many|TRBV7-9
CASSFPPGELFF
TGTGCCAGCAGCTTTCCTCCCGGGGAGCTGTTTTTT
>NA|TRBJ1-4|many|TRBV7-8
CASSAVGATNEKLFF
TGTGCCAGCAGCGCAGTCGGCGCAACTAATGAAAAACTGTTTTTT
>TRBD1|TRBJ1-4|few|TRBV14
CASSQRQGRLGEKLFF
TGTGCCAGCAGCCAGCGACAGGGGCGGTTGGGTGAAAAACTGTTTTTT
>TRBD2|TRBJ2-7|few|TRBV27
CASGIAGEQYF
TGTGCCAGCGGCATAGCGGGGGAGCAGTACTTC
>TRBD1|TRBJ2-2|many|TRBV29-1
CSVRQGGPGELFF
TGCAGCGTTCGACAGGGTGGTCCCGGGGAGCTGTTTTTT
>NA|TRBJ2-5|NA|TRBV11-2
CASSLEVRPQYF
TGTGCCAGCAGCTTAGAAGTTCGGCCCCAGTACTTC